A single sample gave rise to the 15 T cell receptor beta chains below, sequenced in a study of somatic mutations in cytotoxic T cells in rheumatoid arthritis. TCRdb keeps only in-frame clones here, not all; method: immunoSEQ multiplex PCR. The data contain fewer than 25,000 clones, more than 65% of them singletons. Source material: CD8+ T cells sorted from blood. These receptors all come from an adult with rheumatoid arthritis.

The chain is built from TRBV29-1 and TRBJ1-1; D uncertain. CDR3 length equals 14 residues. The V end was cut by 0 bases, the J end by 4 bases, with 12 bases between. The germline V gene encodes CDR1 SQVTM and CDR2 ANQGSEA. CDR3 protein: CSVEEPGWITEAFF. Here the CDR3 DNA reads TGCAGCGTTGAAGAGCCAGGTTGGATCACTGAAGCTTTCTTT.

This rearrangement joins TRBV9 to TRBJ2-1, with D possibly being TRBD1 (6 bases). Germline V gene sequence: CDR1 SGDLS, CDR2 YYNGEE. The CDR3 is 15 amino acids. The V gene lost 3 bases and the J gene lost 4 bases, with 14 bases spanning the gap. The CDR3 DNA is TGTGCCAGCAGCGCCCAGGGGACCCGATACAATGAGCAGTTCTTC. Protein: CASSAQGTRYNEQFF.

This clone is labeled as medium-sized. This chain joins TRBV4-2 and TRBJ2-7; 9 bases fit TRBD1. V shed 1 base, J shed 5 bases, and the junction held 9 bases outside the gene matches. This CDR3 has 16 amino acids. CDR1 is LGHNA and CDR2 is YNFKEQ in the germline V gene. The CDR3 is CASSQVPGQGYDEQYF. In DNA, the CDR3 is TGTGCCAGCAGCCAAGTTCCGGGACAGGGTTACGACGAGCAGTACTTC.

This clone appeared a single time. The chain employs TRBV27 and TRBJ2-2; 10 positions agree with TRBD2. Germline CDR1 MNHEY, CDR2 SMNVEV (reference sequence). The CDR3 has 17 amino acids. V lost 5 bases and J lost 7; bases outside the gene matches: 13. The CDR3, as DNA: TGTGCCAGCAGTACTCCTTTCAGCGGGAGGGCCATCGGGGAGCTGTTTTTT. It specifies CASSTPFSGRAIGELFF.

The chain carries TRBV7-8 and TRBJ1-1; 7 bases are shared with TRBD1. This CDR3 has 14 residues. Germline V gene data show CDR1 as SGHVS and CDR2 as FQNEAQ. Unmatched junction bases numbered 10, after V lost 3 bases and J lost 9 bases. CDR3 region: CASSFTGQMNQAFF. CDR3 in DNA: TGTGCCAGCAGCTTCACGGGACAGATGAATCAAGCTTTCTTT.

V is TRBV7-9 and J is TRBJ1-2, with 12 bases aligning to TRBD1. Trimming took 4 bases from V and 6 from J; bases not matched to a gene: 9. Germline CDR1 and CDR2: SEHNR and FQNEAQ (reference sequence). The CDR3 totals 16 residues. The CDR3 protein is CASSSGTGGTLDGYTF. The DNA for the CDR3 is TGTGCCAGCAGCTCCGGGACAGGGGGCACATTGGATGGCTACACCTTC.

This clone was seen more than once but under ten times. The chain joins TRBV6-5 to TRBJ2-7; D possibly corresponds to TRBD2 (5 bases). Germline V gives CDR1 MNHEY, CDR2 SVGAGI. V lost 0 bases and J lost 2, with 8 bases in between. The CDR3 length is 14 residues. The CDR3 DNA follows: TGTGCCAGCAGTTACTCGAGAGGGACCTACGAGCAGTACTTC. Translated: CASSYSRGTYEQYF.

The chain links TRBV15 to TRBJ2-2; 14 bases map to TRBD2. This CDR3 region has 19 residues. Germline trimming cut 2 bases from V and 4 bases from J; bases unmatched to any gene: 9. CDR1 and CDR2 from the germline V gene are LNHNV and YYDKDF (reference sequence). The CDR3 spells CATSRPVTSGGVVTGELFF. Written as DNA, the CDR3 is TGTGCCACCAGCAGACCGGTGACTAGCGGGGGGGTAGTCACCGGGGAGCTGTTTTTT.

The CDR3 nucleotides read TGTGCCAGCAGTTTTACCGGGACTCCTACCTTCACAGATACGCAGTATTTT. It is translated as CASSFTGTPTFTDTQYF. The chain couples TRBV27 to TRBJ2-3; tentatively, D is TRBD2 (6 bases). Germline V gene sequence: CDR1 MNHEY, CDR2 SMNVEV (reference sequence). The ends were cut back, 3 bases at V and 2 bases at J, with 18 bases in the middle. This CDR3 is built from 17 residues.

The V gene is TRBV19, the J gene TRBJ2-1; the match to TRBD2 covers 8 bases. With V trimmed by 5 bases and J by 8 bases, 5 bases remained unmatched. The germline CDR1 and CDR2 sequences are LNHDA and SQIVND (reference sequence). The CDR3 totals 13 residues. The DNA of the CDR3 is TGTGCCAGTAGTTCGGGACTAGTCTATGAGCAGTTCTTC. Its protein is CASSSGLVYEQFF.

The V call is TRBV4-2, the J call TRBJ1-5; D remains ambiguous. V gave up 0 bases and J gave up 3 bases, with 12 bases separating them. This CDR3 contains 16 residues. Germline-derived CDR1 and CDR2 are LGHNA and YNFKEQ. The CDR3: CASSQEEGVDNQPQHF. In nucleotides, the CDR3 is TGTGCCAGCAGCCAAGAGGAGGGCGTAGACAATCAGCCCCAGCATTTT.

This chain links TRBV30 with TRBJ2-1; 12 bases agree with TRBD2. This CDR3 contains 14 residues. Germline V gene sequence: CDR1 GTSNPN, CDR2 SVGIG (reference sequence). The V gene end was trimmed by 2 bases and the J gene end by 7 bases; junction bases not matched to a gene: 3. The CDR3 is CAWSSSGRVNEQFF. The CDR3 DNA is TGTGCCTGGAGTTCTAGCGGGAGGGTTAATGAGCAGTTCTTC.

The CDR3 is CSVEDRDRTPETQYF. Here the CDR3 DNA reads TGCAGCGTTGAAGATCGGGACAGGACTCCCGAGACCCAGTACTTC. This rearrangement joins TRBV29-1 to TRBJ2-5; 8 bases line up with TRBD1. The CDR3 totals 15 residues. With 0 bases clipped from V and 5 bases from J, the junction kept 8 bases outside the gene matches. The germline gives CDR1 SQVTM, CDR2 ANQGSEA.

The chain recombines TRBV4-1 with TRBJ2-7; D gene unclear. The CDR3 loop spans 13 amino acids. Between the trimmed V and J ends, which lost 2 bases and 4 bases, there was a span of 9 bases. Germline values: CDR1 MGHRA, CDR2 YSYEKL. CDR3 sequence: CASSQMTEYEQYF. CDR3 DNA sequence: TGCGCCAGCAGCCAAATGACCGAATACGAGCAGTACTTC.

J is TRBJ2-7 and V is TRBV27; 9 nucleotides match TRBD1. After removal of 0 bases from V and 4 bases from J, the junction contained 7 bases not matched to a gene. The V gene's germline CDR1 is MNHEY and CDR2 SMNVEV (reference sequence). CDR3 size: 16 residues. CDR3 in DNA: TGTGCCAGCAGTTTATCCCCCCCGGGACAGGGATACGAGCAGTACTTC. Protein sequence: CASSLSPPGQGYEQYF.